The rows below give T cell receptor beta chains drawn from one sample of a study of Graves' ophthalmopathy and Graves' hyperthyroidism. One entry per CDR3 protein, called by TCRdb with MiXCR from the multiplex PCR reads. The profile shows about 740,000 distinct CDR3 sequences, roughly 40% of them singletons. The sample comprised peripheral blood. Receptors originate from an adult man with Graves' ophthalmopathy. Each CDR3 is given with its conserved first and last residue. A row's size may be missing; if present it is once, few, many or a size class.

>.|TRBV2|TRBJ2-7
CASSARTSLSYEQYF
>few|TRBV2|TRBJ1-5
CASSGRGGGQPQHF
>.|TRBV9|TRBJ2-7
CASSPQDGYEQYF
>many|TRBV10-3|TRBJ1-2
CATADRADGYTF
>.|TRBV29-1|TRBJ2-5
CSVISSGSGETQYF
>many|TRBV9|TRBJ2-7
CASSARTGSGEQYF
>.|TRBV25-1|TRBJ2-2
CASRVEVANTGELFF
>.|TRBV7-9|TRBJ1-2
CASTWGTNYGYTF
>many|TRBV10-2|TRBJ1-4
CASSYGTGVEKLFF
>.|TRBV2|TRBJ2-7
CASSEAKVYEQYF
>many|TRBV7-9|TRBJ1-4
CASSGQGATNEKLFF
>many|TRBV9|TRBJ2-5
CASSQDRVRAETQYF
>.|TRBV15|TRBJ2-7
CATSRPGRAAGEQYF
>.|TRBV7-9|TRBJ2-7
CASRTQGDYEQYF
>few|TRBV19|TRBJ2-7
CASSLSGTYSYEQYF
>.|TRBV10-3|TRBJ2-7
CASRTRHPAYSYEQYF
>many|TRBV12-3/TRBV12-4|TRBJ1-5
CASRGQGGQPQHF
>.|TRBV7-8|TRBJ1-5
CASSSWGDRGGDQPQHF
>.|TRBV25-1|TRBJ2-7
CASSLSAGKQYF
>many|TRBV10-3|TRBJ2-6
CAISESQGANVLTF
>.|TRBV7-9|TRBJ2-2
CASSDARELFF
>.|TRBV20-1|TRBJ2-6
CSARLGGSGANVLTF
>.|TRBV7-2|TRBJ2-7
CASSLRDRVHGQYF
>.|TRBV10-3|TRBJ1-2
CASFRGGGGYTF
>many|TRBV10-3|TRBJ2-7
CAISDSQWTGGYEQYF
>.|TRBV14|TRBJ1-2
CASSQAGQGLLFYTF
>few|TRBV4-3|TRBJ1-1
CASSQAAEDTEAFF
>.|TRBV15|.
CATSGDWDTQRTYEQYF
>.|TRBV4-2|TRBJ2-7
CASSQDINRARGYEQYF
>.|TRBV20-1|TRBJ1-4
CSAQGPGEEKLFF
>few|TRBV5-1|TRBJ2-7
CASSRIGQIYEQYF
>.|TRBV10-1|TRBJ2-7
CASSESVGTGNYEQYF
>.|TRBV11-2|TRBJ1-2
CARPNYGYTF
>.|TRBV14|TRBJ1-2
CASSPEDRTYYGGYTF
>.|TRBV29-1|TRBJ2-7
CSVGGGDF
>many|TRBV29-1|TRBJ1-2
CSVRFGTGGYTF
>many|TRBV25-1|TRBJ1-2
CASTGTAYGYTF
>.|TRBV7-8|TRBJ2-7
CASSDLGQQTPYEQYF
>.|TRBV29-1|TRBJ2-5
CSFRRGPETQYF
>.|TRBV25-1|TRBJ1-1
CASSGLRDTEAFF
>.|TRBV12-3/TRBV12-4|TRBJ2-3
CASSYSEAHTQYF
>many|TRBV25-1|TRBJ1-6
CASSESGGTSNSPLHF
>.|TRBV19|TRBJ1-2
CASNPDGYYGYTF
>many|TRBV10-3|TRBJ1-5
CAIGGGQGEPQHF
>.|TRBV10-3|TRBJ1-4
CAIQGQGAF
>many|TRBV10-2|TRBJ2-7
CASTMEQGYYEQYF